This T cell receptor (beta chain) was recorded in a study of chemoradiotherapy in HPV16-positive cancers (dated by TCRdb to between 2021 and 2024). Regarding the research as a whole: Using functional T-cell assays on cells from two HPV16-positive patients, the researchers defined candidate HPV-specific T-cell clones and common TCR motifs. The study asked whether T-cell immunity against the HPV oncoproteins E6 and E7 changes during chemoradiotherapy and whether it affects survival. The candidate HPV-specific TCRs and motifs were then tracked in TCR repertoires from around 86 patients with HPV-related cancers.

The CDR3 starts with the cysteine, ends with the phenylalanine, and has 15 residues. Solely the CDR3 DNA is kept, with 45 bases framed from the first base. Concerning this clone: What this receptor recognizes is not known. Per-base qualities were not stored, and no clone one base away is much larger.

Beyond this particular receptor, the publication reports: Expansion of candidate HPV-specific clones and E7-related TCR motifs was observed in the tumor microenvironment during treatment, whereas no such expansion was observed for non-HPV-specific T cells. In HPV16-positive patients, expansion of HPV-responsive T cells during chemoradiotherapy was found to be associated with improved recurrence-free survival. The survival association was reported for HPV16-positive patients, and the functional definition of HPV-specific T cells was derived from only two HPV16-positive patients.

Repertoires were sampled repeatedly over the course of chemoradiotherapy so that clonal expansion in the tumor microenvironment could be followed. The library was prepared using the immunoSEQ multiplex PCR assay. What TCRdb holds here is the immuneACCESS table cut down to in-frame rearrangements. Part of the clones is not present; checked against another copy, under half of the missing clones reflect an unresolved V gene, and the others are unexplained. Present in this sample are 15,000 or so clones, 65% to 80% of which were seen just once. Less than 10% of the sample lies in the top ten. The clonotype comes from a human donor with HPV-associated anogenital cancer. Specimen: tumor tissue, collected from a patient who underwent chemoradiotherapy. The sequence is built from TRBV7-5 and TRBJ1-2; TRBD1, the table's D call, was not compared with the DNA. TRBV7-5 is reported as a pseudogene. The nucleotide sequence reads TGTGTCAGAAGCTTAGCGTGGAGACAGGGTCATGGCTACACCTTC. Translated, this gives CVRSLAWRQGHGYTF.